Sequencing of this T cell receptor beta chain was carried out in a study of shared clonotypes between healthy human individuals (TCRdb year 2020). For the study in its entirety: The cohort included a few men and a couple of women between 18 and 49 years of age. To estimate repertoire size and how much clonotypes are shared between individuals, the study performed deep sequencing of blood TCR repertoires from a few healthy adults. Libraries were prepared and TCR repertoires were sequenced by different laboratories using diverse techniques, in order to increase sequencing depth and limit assay-specific biases. Per donor, leukapheresis produced somewhere between about 0.8 and 9.5 billion PBMCs.

The germline V gene (reference sequence) sets CDR1 to LNHDA and CDR2 to SQIVND. The cysteine opens and the phenylalanine closes a CDR3 of 13 amino acids. CDR3 DNA only is kept here, 39 bases in frame from base 1. V is cut back by 3 bases and J by 9 bases, with 3 bases in the junction unmatched. TCR CDR3 regions were amplified from genomic DNA by multiplex PCR using the deep immunoSEQ assay. Extracted genomic DNA from each cell subset was distributed evenly across all wells of several immunoSEQ 96-well plates, and each plate was treated as a replicate. Each replicate PCR for unsorted PBMC received about 0.3 ug genomic DNA, equal to 30,000 to 35,000 T cell genomes. Ten immunoSEQ deep assay plates were used to sequence the unsorted PBMC genomic DNA. Purified libraries were measured with a Qubit 3.0 fluorometer, size-checked on a Bioanalyzer 2100, and measured again with the KAPA Library Quantification kit. A separate single-read 150-cycle Illumina NextSeq 550 flow cell was used to sequence each immunoSEQ 96-well plate. In the authors' own workflow: Because only junctional sequences without quality scores were contained in the immunoSEQ output, filtering matching that applied to full-length reads could not be performed. Sequences were annotated with PyIR, a Python wrapper for IgBLAST v1.9, using IMGT germline references to assign V/J genes and CDR3. Reads with weak V/J assignments (E-value above 1e-6), missing CDR3, stop codons, out-of-frame junctions, or ambiguous translated residues were removed. V3J clonotypes were defined by identical inferred V gene, J gene, and CDR3 amino acid sequence. To compute the percentage overlap between repertoires, the number of shared unique clonotypes was divided by the size of the smaller repertoire. RTK rarefaction, the Chao1 estimator, and Recon v2.1 estimates of unobserved clonotypes were used to assess repertoire richness. TCRdb provides this immuneACCESS table in a form limited to in-frame rearrangements. Some clones are lacking; in checked studies, under half of them reflect an unresolved V gene, and why the rest are absent is not known. V, J and clone size were drawn from that table, and D and trimming were deduced from the DNA. For this sample there are 450,000 to 500,000 clones; around 80% appear just once. The ten largest clones capture around 12% of the sample.

Study-wide conclusions, independent of this receptor: The genetic and exposure-history diversity represented was limited by the small number of donors. Only blood was sampled, and tissue TCR repertoires likely differ from those in blood. Pairwise subsampling indicated that sequencing depth was expected to affect the degree of clonotype sharing among donors.

About this clone: Its antigen has not been determined. Base-call qualities are not available, and no considerably larger clone is one nucleotide away.

Healthy HIV-negative adults with no recently reported acute infections or vaccinations were included as donors. Every donor was a Caucasian adult living in Nashville, Tennessee, USA. For unsorted samples, tens of millions of PBMCs were counted, and genomic DNA was extracted using the QIAamp DNA Blood Mini kit. Blood was collected by leukapheresis, and PBMCs were isolated by Ficoll-Histopaque density gradient centrifugation and then cryopreserved in liquid nitrogen vapor phase. What was sequenced was PBMCs. Recombination joined TRBV19 with TRBJ2-4, with TRBD1 matching 9 junction bases. This clonotype was obtained from a woman aged 40 to 50 in good health. Some clones in this sample may be carry-over from other donors' samples. The bases read TGTGCCAGTAGTATGGGGACAGGGACCATTCAGTACTTC. Translated, this gives CASSMGTGTIQYF.